These 7 T cell receptor beta chains originate from one sample sequenced in a study of blood T cell repertoires in COVID-19 (dated by TCRdb to about 2020). The library was produced with the immunoSEQ multiplex PCR assay. The source is immuneACCESS, and TCRdb retained only in-frame sequences with V and J called. Part of the clones is not carried over; for the studies checked, unresolved V genes explain less than half of this, and the remainder is unexplained. Across this sample there are fewer than 200,000 clones, with roughly 84% seen only once. Clones ranked in the top ten supply roughly 3.1% of the sample. Material for sequencing was PBMCs or T cells enriched from blood (not recorded which). The receptors stem from a woman in her twenties or thirties who had been exposed to COVID-19.

The rearrangement joins TRBV3-1 (or the pseudogene TRBV3-2) to TRBJ2-2; 7 bases are a match to TRBD1. Per the germline V gene, CDR1 is LGHDT and CDR2 is YNNKEL (reference sequence). Trimming cost V 7 bases and J 3 bases; bases outside gene matches: 11. The CDR3 totals 16 residues. The CDR3 here is CASTSRGTIHTGELFF. Written as DNA, the CDR3 is TGTGCCAGCACGAGCAGGGGGACCATACACACCGGGGAGCTGTTTTTT.

The chain couples TRBV24-1 to TRBJ2-1; 9 bases align to TRBD2. CDR1 and CDR2 from the germline V gene are KGHDR and SFDVKD. The CDR3 has 14 amino acids. The V and J ends lost 5 bases and 7 bases, in that order; junction bases with no gene match: 5. The CDR3 protein is CATSGSGGWNEQFF. CDR3 bases: TGTGCCACCAGTGGTAGCGGGGGATGGAATGAGCAGTTCTTC.

The rearrangement links TRBV5-1 to TRBJ1-2, with D unresolved. V shed 3 bases and J shed 7 bases, with 13 bases lying between them. The CDR3 is made up of 13 amino acids. Germline CDR1 reads SGHRS; CDR2 reads YFSETQ. CDR3 nucleotide sequence: TGCGCCAGCAGCTCCCCCGAGGTCCGTGGCTACACCTTC. Translating gives CASSSPEVRGYTF.

As regards this clone: The junction departs from germline at one end; a sequencing error may be responsible. The J gene is TRBJ2-7, the V gene TRBV5-5, with TRBD2 matching over 8 bases. Germline lookup yields CDR1 SGHKS and CDR2 YYEKEE (reference sequence). This CDR3 spans 19 amino acids. CDR3 sequence: CASSFIGRGTRSGGVAVHF. The CDR3 DNA reads as TGTGCCAGCAGCTTTATTGGACGCGGAACCCGGAGCGGGGGCGTAGCGGTGCACTTC.

This chain links TRBV5-1 with TRBJ2-5; weak D call: TRBD2 (5 bases). Trimming stripped 0 bases from V and 2 bases from J, with 8 bases between. Germline V CDR1 and CDR2: SGHRS, YFSETQ. The CDR3 has 14 residues. In DNA, the CDR3 is TGCGCCAGCAGCTTGGCCCCGGGGCAAGAGACCCAGTACTTC. Protein product: CASSLAPGQETQYF. Supplemented by reference TRBV5-1 and TRBJ2-5, the full variable domain reads KAGVTQTPRYLIKTRGQQVTLSCSPISGHRSVSWYQQTPGQGLQFLFEYFSETQRNKGNFPGRFSGRQFSNSRSEMNVSTLELGDSALYLCASSLAPGQETQYFGPGTRLLVL.

A single count supports this clone. This rearrangement joins TRBV6-5 to TRBJ2-3; TRBD1 is a possible D gene (6 bases). Germline V gene data show CDR1 as MNHEY and CDR2 as SVGAGI. The length of the CDR3 is 14 residues. The V end lost 7 bases, the J end lost 2 bases, and 13 bases lay between the germline ends. The CDR3 coding sequence is TGTGCCAGCACGTCAGGGGTGCCCACAGATACGCAGTATTTT. Amino acid sequence: CASTSGVPTDTQYF.

The V and J genes are TRBV7-9 and TRBJ1-1; no definite D call. The CDR3 runs to 12 residues. The V end was cut by 2 bases, the J end by 8 bases, with 9 bases between. The germline V gene has CDR1 SEHNR and CDR2 FQNEAQ (reference sequence). The CDR3 sequence is CASSLTHPEAFF. The CDR3, as DNA: TGTGCCAGCAGCTTAACTCATCCAGAAGCTTTCTTT.